The rows below give T cell receptor beta chains drawn from one sample of a study of T cell repertoires in cytomegalovirus infection. No antigen has been assigned to these receptors. TCRdb itself ran the reads through MiXCR, one entry per CDR3 protein. The sample shows around 430,000 distinct CDR3 sequences, about 39% of them seen only once. The source was cultured PBMCs, collected from culture after CMV antigen stimulation. The receptors stem from a human donor in good health (CMV status not recorded). Some clones in this sample may be carry-over from other donors' samples. The CDR3 runs from the conserved cysteine through the conserved F or W. D genes are given only for firm matches. Expanded clones are given a class, and other clones once, few, many or no size at all.

j_call | v_call | cdr3_length | clone_size | d_call | cdr3_aa | cdr3_nt
TRBJ2-1 | TRBV20-1 | 10 | NA | NA | CSAHQLEQFF | TGCAGTGCCCACCAGTTAGAGCAGTTCTTC
TRBJ2-5 | TRBV7-2 | 12 | few | NA | CASRGPIETQYF | TGTGCCAGCCGCGGGCCAATCGAGACCCAGTACTTC
TRBJ1-2 | TRBV18 | 15 | NA | NA | CASSPPIQGDYGYTF | TGTGCCAGCTCACCACCGATCCAGGGCGACTATGGCTACACCTTC
TRBJ1-3 | TRBV18 | 14 | NA | TRBD1 | CASSSTGGFHTIYF | TGTGCCAGCTCATCTACAGGGGGATTTCACACCATATATTTT
TRBJ2-1 | TRBV7-2 | 16 | few | TRBD2 | CASSSRLAGGWNEQFF | TGTGCCAGCAGCTCCCGCCTAGCGGGAGGCTGGAATGAGCAGTTCTTC
TRBJ2-7 | TRBV7-2 | 12 | NA | NA | CASSLSPHEQYF | TGTGCCAGCAGCTTATCCCCCCACGAGCAGTACTTC
TRBJ1-1 | TRBV7-2 | 17 | few | TRBD1 | CASSPFPDRVRHTEAFF | TGTGCCAGCAGCCCCTTTCCTGACAGGGTGAGGCACACTGAAGCTTTCTTT
TRBJ2-1 | TRBV28 | 16 | NA | NA | CASSLPQVSSYNEQFF | TGTGCCAGCTCCCTACCTCAGGTGAGCTCCTACAATGAGCAGTTCTTC
TRBJ2-7 | TRBV6-5 | 16 | NA | TRBD2 | CASSTRRGGTSYEQYF | TGTGCCAGCAGTACCCGTCGCGGGGGGACTTCCTACGAGCAGTACTTC
TRBJ2-3 | TRBV11-2 | 17 | NA | NA | CASSAWDQDWGGNTQYF | TGTGCCAGCAGCGCGTGGGACCAAGATTGGGGCGGGAATACGCAGTATTTT
TRBJ1-5 | TRBV28 | 13 | few | NA | CASSRRVNQPQHF | TGTGCCAGCAGTCGACGGGTCAATCAGCCCCAGCATTTT
TRBJ1-1 | TRBV9 | 15 | NA | NA | CASSIAPTGWSRAFF | TGTGCCAGCAGCATCGCGCCCACAGGGTGGAGCCGGGCTTTCTTT
TRBJ2-2 | TRBV4-2 | 15 | NA | TRBD2 | CASSRRGGNTGELFF | TGTGCCAGCAGCCGGCGGGGGGGGAACACCGGGGAGCTGTTTTTT
TRBJ1-2 | TRBV11-2 | 16 | NA | NA | CASSLGRHLFNYGYTF | TGTGCCAGCAGCTTGGGAAGACACTTATTTAACTATGGCTACACCTTC
TRBJ2-3 | TRBV6-1 | 14 | many | NA | CASSEQGPTDTQYF | TGTGCCAGCAGTGAACAGGGACCCACAGATACGCAGTATTTT
TRBJ2-7 | TRBV6-6 | 15 | NA | NA | CASSLEVGGPYEQYF | TGTGCCAGCAGTTTAGAGGTTGGTGGTCCATACGAGCAGTACTTC
TRBJ2-7 | TRBV7-2 | 14 | NA | NA | CASSLGSQGYEQYF | TGTGCCAGCAGCTTAGGTAGTCAGGGCTACGAGCAGTACTTC
TRBJ2-7 | TRBV11-2 | 17 | few | TRBD2 | CASSPRGLAGGSYEQYF | TGTGCCAGCAGCCCCCGGGGACTAGCGGGAGGGTCCTACGAGCAGTACTTC
TRBJ1-1 | TRBV12-3/TRBV12-4 | 13 | NA | NA | CATSGTLNTEAFF | TGTGCCACCAGTGGGACACTGAACACTGAAGCTTTCTTT
TRBJ1-1 | TRBV12-3/TRBV12-4 | 13 | NA | TRBD1 | CASSSRQGAPAFF | TGTGCCAGCAGCTCCCGACAGGGGGCCCCAGCTTTCTTT
TRBJ1-2 | TRBV12-3/TRBV12-4 | 13 | few | NA | CASSFPGNYGYTF | TGTGCCAGCAGTTTTCCAGGGAACTATGGCTACACCTTC